These T cell receptor beta chains were read from a single sample in a study of T cell repertoires in cytomegalovirus infection. TCRdb re-analysed the reads in MiXCR, keeping a single row per CDR3 protein. Among roughly 700,000 distinct CDR3 sequences listed, approximately 33% were seen once. These TCRs' antigens remain unknown. This material consisted of cultured PBMCs, taken from culture after CMV antigen stimulation. These receptors came from a human donor in good health (CMV status not recorded). Some clones in this sample may be carry-over from other donors' samples. The CDR3 runs from the conserved cysteine through the conserved F or W. A D gene is named only where the DNA matches it firmly. Clone size is stated in some rows and not others, as once, few, many or a class when expanded.

TRBJ2-4 - TRBV6-2/TRBV6-3 - TGTGCCAGCAGTCCCGGACCAAAAAACATTCAGTACTTC CASSPGPKNIQYF
TRBJ2-7 many TRBV7-6 TRBD2 TGTGCCAGCAGCCCAGGGACTACCGAAGAGCAGTACTTC CASSPGTTEEQYF
TRBJ2-3 many TRBV7-6 - TGTGCCAGCAGCCTCGGCTCAGCAGATACGCAGTATTTT CASSLGSADTQYF
TRBJ2-1 - TRBV20-1 TRBD1 TGCAGTGCGCCCGGGACAGGGGTTTTTTGGAATGAGCAGTTCTTC CSAPGTGVFWNEQFF
TRBJ2-7 - TRBV7-2 - TGTGCCAGCAGCTTAGTCTTCGAGCAGTACTTC CASSLVFEQYF
TRBJ2-2 many TRBV7-2 - TGTGCCAGCAGCCTAACCCTCCGGGGTTCCGGGGAGCTGTTTTTT CASSLTLRGSGELFF
TRBJ1-2 - TRBV2 TRBD1 TGTGCCAGCAGATATACAGGGGGCGGTGAAGGCTACACCTTC CASRYTGGGEGYTF
TRBJ2-7 - TRBV11-2 TRBD1 TGTGCCAGCAGCTTGAGACAGGGGGTTTTCAACGAGCAGTACTTC CASSLRQGVFNEQYF
TRBJ1-6 many TRBV7-2 - TGTGCCAGCAGCTTATGGCCTTCGGTGGGTTCACCCCTCCACTTT CASSLWPSVGSPLHF
TRBJ2-7 - TRBV20-1 TRBD1 TGCAGTGCTGCCGGGACAGGGGGCTACGAGCAGTACTTC CSAAGTGGYEQYF
TRBJ2-4 - TRBV4-1 - TGCGCCAGCAGCCAAGGGGTGGCCTCAGGGACTTCCAAAAACATTCAGTACTTC CASSQGVASGTSKNIQYF
TRBJ2-7 - TRBV11-2 TRBD1 TGTGCCAGCAGCCCCGGAGGGGACAGGACAATTTACGAGCAGTACTTC CASSPGGDRTIYEQYF
TRBJ1-2 - TRBV15 - TGTGCCACCAGCATACAGGATCGCGCTGGCTACACCTTC CATSIQDRAGYTF
TRBJ2-2 - TRBV20-1 TRBD2 TGCAGTGCTAGATCCGGGAGGATGGCCGGGGAGCTGTTTTTT CSARSGRMAGELFF
TRBJ2-3 - TRBV20-1 - TGCAGTGCTCCGAGGCACAGCGGCCGCACAGATACGCAGTATTTT CSAPRHSGRTDTQYF
TRBJ1-1 few TRBV6-1 TRBD1 TGTGCCAGCAAAGGGGACAGCCTGAACACTGAAGCTTTCTTT CASKGDSLNTEAFF
TRBJ2-7 few TRBV6-2/TRBV6-3 TRBD2 TGTGCCAGCCAACCTAGCGGAAGACCCTACGAGCAGTACTTC CASQPSGRPYEQYF
TRBJ1-5 few TRBV7-2 TRBD1 TGTGCCAGCAGCGCGGACAGGAGTCAGCCCCAGCATTTT CASSADRSQPQHF
TRBJ2-1 - TRBV19 TRBD2 TGTGCCAGTAGTACCACTAGCGGGGCGGCCCGGCGGGAGCAGTTCTTC CASSTTSGAARREQFF
TRBJ1-5 few TRBV19 - TGTGCCAGTAGCGAGGGGATTGGGCAGCCCCAGCATTTT CASSEGIGQPQHF
TRBJ2-1 - TRBV11-2 TRBD1 TGTGCCAGCAGCTCTTGGACAGGTTTGGCTGAGCAGTTCTTC CASSSWTGLAEQFF
TRBJ2-5 few TRBV6-1 - TGTGCCAGCACCCGAGGGTTGCGGGAGACCCAGTACTTC CASTRGLRETQYF
TRBJ2-3 - TRBV7-4 - TGTGCCAGCAGCCAGCCCTTCACCGTCAGAGATACGCAGTATTTT CASSQPFTVRDTQYF
TRBJ2-3 - TRBV20-1 TRBD2 TGCAGTGCTAGAGATCGGATTAGCGGGAGCCGTAGCACAGATACGCAGTATTTT CSARDRISGSRSTDTQYF
TRBJ2-5 few TRBV11-2 - TGTGCCAGCAGCCCTAGGGGGGACGACCAAGAGACCCAGTACTTC CASSPRGDDQETQYF
TRBJ2-6 few TRBV12-3/TRBV12-4 - TGTGCCAGCAGCCCCGTGGTGGGGGACCTCTCTGGGGCCAACGTCCTGACTTTC CASSPVVGDLSGANVLTF
TRBJ1-5 - TRBV29-1 - TGCAGCGTCGCGGAGGCCGGTCAGCCCCAGCATTTT CSVAEAGQPQHF
TRBJ2-1 few TRBV20-1 - TGCAGTGCGACGACAAGGCGTGAGCAGTTCTTC CSATTRREQFF
TRBJ1-6 - TRBV7-9 - TGTGCCAGCAGCTTAGAGGTTGATTCACCCCTCCACTTT CASSLEVDSPLHF
TRBJ2-7 many TRBV7-2 - TGTGCCAGCAGCTTAGATGAGATTGACTACGTCGAGCAGTACTTC CASSLDEIDYVEQYF
TRBJ1-6 - TRBV5-5 - TGTGCCAGCAGCGTTAAGCGAACAGGTTCTGGAAATAATTCACCCCTCCACTTT CASSVKRTGSGNNSPLHF
TRBJ1-5 - TRBV6-6 - TGTGCCAGCAGTTACGGGGTCTCCGGCAGCAATCAGCCCCAGCATTTT CASSYGVSGSNQPQHF
TRBJ2-5 - TRBV7-9 - TGTGCCAGCAGCTGGGACCTGGACCAAGAGACCCAGTACTTC CASSWDLDQETQYF
TRBJ2-3 few TRBV19 TRBD1 TGTGCCAGTAGTATCGGGGACAGGGCGGCAGATACGCAGTATTTT CASSIGDRAADTQYF
TRBJ2-1 - TRBV6-8 TRBD2 TGTGCCAGCAGCTGGCGGGGGGGAGCCTACAATGAGCAGTTCTTC CASSWRGGAYNEQFF
TRBJ2-7 few TRBV11-2 TRBD2 TGTGCCAGCAGCTCCCTGCGGGGGAACTCCTACGAGCAGTACTTC CASSSLRGNSYEQYF
TRBJ1-6 - TRBV11-3 - TGTGCCAGCAGCTCCCCCCCCCGATACTCTGACTTTAATTCACCCCTCCACTTT CASSSPPRYSDFNSPLHF
TRBJ2-1 - TRBV11-2 - TGTGCCAGCAGCTCCCTCCGCGACAATGAGCAGTTCTTC CASSSLRDNEQFF
TRBJ1-6 - TRBV7-2 - TGTGCCAGCAGCCCCCGACCCGGGAGCCCCCTCCACTTT CASSPRPGSPLHF
TRBJ2-7 - TRBV6-2/TRBV6-3 TRBD1 TGTGCCAGCAGTAACCGGGACAGGAGATCCTACGAGCAGTACTTC CASSNRDRRSYEQYF
TRBJ2-5 - TRBV4-3 TRBD2 TGCGCCAGCAGCCAAGCGGGTAGCGGGAGGGCAAGAGAGACCCAGTACTTC CASSQAGSGRARETQYF
TRBJ2-2 - TRBV5-1 - TGCGCCAGCAGCTTGGCCGCACAGGGGAACACCGGGGAGCTGTTTTTT CASSLAAQGNTGELFF
TRBJ2-1 - TRBV4-3 - TGCGCCAGCAGCCAAGAATGGTTCTCCTACAATGAGCAGTTCTTC CASSQEWFSYNEQFF
TRBJ1-3 - TRBV7-2 - TGTGCCAGCAGCTTACAGGCAGGGGCAGGAAACACCATATATTTT CASSLQAGAGNTIYF
TRBJ2-2 - TRBV27 TRBD1 TGTGCCAGCAGTGGGAACAGGGGGCGCGGGCCGAACACCGGGGAGCTGTTTTTT CASSGNRGRGPNTGELFF